A single sample is the source of the 24 T cell receptor beta chains below, sequenced in a study of cytomegalovirus exposure and HLA in healthy donors. The PCR had 60 Vbeta and 13 Jbeta primers. Here immunoSEQ multiplex PCR was the method, and the copy in TCRdb shows in-frame clones only, minus some. The table has approximately 150,000 clones, around 86% seen once; the top ten hold around 2%. Sequenced input: PBMCs. Source of these receptors: a human donor in good health.

V gene TRBV5-1 combines with J gene TRBJ2-5; TRBD2 matches at 9 bases. The V gene's germline CDR1 is SGHRS and CDR2 YFSETQ. Losses at the gene ends were 0 bases for V and 5 bases for J; bases not matched to a gene: 8. The CDR3 is 16 residues long. The CDR3 here is CASSLAISGGRETQYF. CDR3 DNA sequence: TGCGCCAGCAGCTTGGCAATTAGCGGGGGACGGGAGACCCAGTACTTC.

The chain employs TRBV5-1 and TRBJ1-5; TRBD1 agrees at 10 bases. Germline CDR1 reads SGHRS; CDR2 reads YFSETQ. The CDR3 has 15 residues. Trimming took 4 bases from V and 2 from J; bases not matched to a gene: 3. The CDR3 is CASSPGTGGNQPQHF. For the CDR3, the DNA is TGCGCCAGCAGCCCCGGGACAGGGGGCAATCAGCCCCAGCATTTT.

The V gene is TRBV18, the J gene TRBJ2-3, with D perhaps matching TRBD2 (6 bases). CDR1 KGHSH and CDR2 LQKENI come from the germline V gene. V lost 6 bases and J 4 bases, leaving 11 bases between the germline ends. The CDR3 totals 13 residues. The CDR3: CASSGLISDTQYF. Here the CDR3 DNA reads TGTGCCAGCTCGGGACTCATTTCAGATACGCAGTATTTT.

The chain links TRBV9 to TRBJ1-3; 10 bases line up with TRBD1. Germline CDR1 reads SGDLS; CDR2 reads YYNGEE. The length of the CDR3 is 15 residues. V trimming: 3 bases; J trimming: 4 bases; junction bases outside the gene matches: 4. Written as DNA, the CDR3 is TGTGCCAGCAGCGCCCGGGGACAGGGGGGAAACACCATATATTTT. Encoded protein: CASSARGQGGNTIYF.

As concerns this clone: Different DNA sequences within this sample yield the same CDR3. The chain is built from TRBV4-3 and TRBJ1-6; the D gene is possibly TRBD1 (5 bases). The CDR3 is made up of 15 amino acids. CDR1 LGHNA and CDR2 YSLEER come from the germline V gene. The V and J ends lost 0 bases and 5 bases respectively, with 8 bases between them. The CDR3 nucleotides are TGCGCCAGCAGCCAAGATCCAGGGAATAATTCACCCCTCCACTTT. Residues: CASSQDPGNNSPLHF.

This clone was seen only a few times. This chain links TRBV5-4 with TRBJ1-4, with 10 nucleotides matching TRBD1. V lost 6 bases, J lost 1 base, and 3 bases stayed unmatched. Germline lookup yields CDR1 SGHNT and CDR2 YYREEE (reference sequence). The CDR3 has 15 residues. The CDR3 sequence: CASKTGGETNEKLFF. DNA for the CDR3: TGTGCCAGCAAGACAGGGGGCGAAACTAATGAAAAACTGTTTTTT.

The chain links TRBV6-5 to TRBJ1-1; D not resolved. Germline lookup yields CDR1 MNHEY and CDR2 SVGAGI. V lost 5 bases and J 4 bases, leaving 14 bases between the germline ends. The CDR3 sequence is 14 residues long. The CDR3 region is CASSTPPDSTEAFF. CDR3 in DNA: TGTGCCAGCAGTACTCCCCCTGACTCCACTGAAGCTTTCTTT.

This chain uses TRBV5-8 with TRBJ1-5, with D tentatively TRBD1 (5 bases). Trimming took off 1 base at V and 7 bases at J, with 15 bases between the two ends. This CDR3 is 15 amino acids long. Germline V lookup: CDR1 SGHTS, CDR2 YDEGEE. In nucleotides, the CDR3 is TGTGCCAGCAGCTTGAGTTTCGGGGGTCGGCAGCCCCAGCATTTT. This encodes CASSLSFGGRQPQHF.

This clone was picked up a small number of times. This sample includes further DNA sequences coding for the same CDR3. The chain is built from TRBV27 and TRBJ2-7, with D possibly TRBD2 on 5 matching bases. This CDR3 has 13 residues. Trimming cost V 2 bases and J 0 bases, with 5 bases left between them. Germline lookup yields CDR1 MNHEY and CDR2 SMNVEV (reference sequence). The chain's CDR3 is CASSLTSSYEQYF. The CDR3 region has the DNA TGTGCCAGCAGTTTAACTAGCTCCTACGAGCAGTACTTC.

The chain combines TRBV10-3 with TRBJ2-7; 9 bases align to TRBD2. Germline CDR1 ENHRY, CDR2 SYGVKD. The CDR3 has 16 residues. Trimming took 2 bases from V and 0 from J; bases not matched to a gene: 5. The CDR3, as DNA: TGTGCCATCAGTGAGCCGGGACTAGCTGCCTCCTACGAGCAGTACTTC. It is translated as CAISEPGLAASYEQYF.

The chain uses TRBV7-9 and TRBJ1-1; the D gene is possibly TRBD1 (6 bases). The CDR3 runs 17 residues. V lost 3 bases, J lost 0 bases, and 17 bases lay in between. Per germline, CDR1 SEHNR and CDR2 FQNEAQ (reference sequence). CDR3 in DNA: TGTGCCAGCAGCTTTAGGGGGGGTATGACTATGAACACTGAAGCTTTCTTT. Translation gives CASSFRGGMTMNTEAFF.

The sample holds a few counts of this clone. The V and J genes are TRBV7-9 and TRBJ2-7, with D perhaps TRBD1 (6 bases). With 6 bases removed from V and 7 bases from J, the gap between germline ends came to 16 bases. This CDR3 region has 13 residues. The germline V gene has CDR1 SEHNR and CDR2 FQNEAQ (reference sequence). The CDR3 spells CASSSKVRGEQYF. CDR3 in DNA: TGTGCCAGCAGTTCGAAGGTGAGGGGGGAGCAGTACTTC.

The V and J genes are TRBV28 and TRBJ2-1, with TRBD1 identical over 8 bases. V was clipped by 3 bases and J by 4 bases; unmatched bases: 11. CDR3 size: 17 residues. The V gene's germline CDR1 is MDHEN and CDR2 SYDVKM. In DNA form, the CDR3 reads TGTGCCAGCAGTTTGGGGCAAGGGACAGGACTATACAATGAGCAGTTCTTC. It translates to CASSLGQGTGLYNEQFF.

The chain has TRBV4-3 and TRBJ1-2, with D possibly being TRBD1 (5 bases). The CDR3 length is 13 residues. The germline V gene encodes CDR1 LGHNA and CDR2 YSLEER. V was cut by 4 bases and J by 3 bases, with 9 bases left in between. The CDR3 DNA reads TGCGCCAGCAGCCCAGGGTTAGACTATGGCTACACCTTC. Protein: CASSPGLDYGYTF.

This chain uses TRBV7-2 with TRBJ2-2, with D perhaps TRBD1 (6 bases). Trimming pared 4 bases from V and 0 bases from J, leaving 15 bases between. The CDR3 is 17 residues long. Germline V CDR1 and CDR2: SGHTA, FQGNSA. DNA of the CDR3: TGTGCCAGCAGCTCCGCCGGGACACTTTCGAACACCGGGGAGCTGTTTTTT. It is translated as CASSSAGTLSNTGELFF.

This chain links TRBV6-6 with TRBJ2-1; 8 bases line up with TRBD1. This CDR3 region has 15 residues. Germline-derived CDR1 and CDR2 are MNHNY and SVGAGI (reference sequence). V trimming: 6 bases; J trimming: 1 base; junction bases outside the gene matches: 5. The CDR3 nucleotides read TGTGCCAGCAGACACAGGGGGTATTCCTACAATGAGCAGTTCTTC. It is translated as CASRHRGYSYNEQFF.

The chain links TRBV19 to TRBJ2-7; D not resolved. Trimming took off 5 bases at V and 4 bases at J, with 15 bases between the two ends. The CDR3 sequence is 14 residues long. Germline-derived CDR1 and CDR2 are LNHDA and SQIVND (reference sequence). CDR3 nucleotides: TGTGCCAGTAGTGGGCAGAATATGCCTTACGAGCAGTACTTC. Protein: CASSGQNMPYEQYF.

Note on this clone: Its ends do not fully match the called genes, so a read error is possible. This sequence joins TRBV7-9 and TRBJ1-2, with D unresolved. This CDR3 is 12 amino acids long. The germline gives CDR1 SEHNR, CDR2 FQNEAQ (reference sequence). The CDR3 DNA is TGTTCCAGCAGCTTACGTCGCGGGGGCTACACCTTC. It translates to CSSSLRRGGYTF.

This rearrangement joins TRBV6-1 to TRBJ2-7; D may be TRBD1 (5 bases). The ends were cut back, 5 bases at V and 3 bases at J, with 17 bases in the middle. Germline V CDR1 and CDR2: MNHNS, SASEGT. CDR3 length: 15 residues. CDR3 sequence (DNA): TGTGCCAGCAGTCAAAGCCCTCAGGGTAACTACGAGCAGTACTTC. Translating it yields CASSQSPQGNYEQYF.

The V gene is TRBV7-2, the J gene TRBJ2-5; weak D call: TRBD2 (5 bases). Germline V gene data show CDR1 as SGHTA and CDR2 as FQGNSA. Trimming took 4 bases from V and 7 from J, leaving 13 bases between them. CDR3 length: 13 amino acids. CDR3 amino acids: CASSSEVDWTQYF. Here the CDR3 DNA reads TGTGCCAGCAGCTCGGAGGTGGATTGGACCCAGTACTTC.

This chain connects TRBV4-3 to TRBJ2-7, with D perhaps TRBD2 (6 bases). With 0 bases removed from V and 3 bases from J, the gap between germline ends came to 12 bases. The CDR3 extends over 15 amino acids. CDR1 and CDR2 (germline): LGHNA, YSLEER. The CDR3 coding sequence is TGCGCCAGCAGCCAAGACGGGCGGGGCGTCTACGAGCAGTACTTC. Translated: CASSQDGRGVYEQYF.

This clone was detected once. The V and J genes are TRBV4-1 and TRBJ1-5, with 9 bases fitting TRBD1. The CDR3 contains 14 residues. Trimming took 3 bases from V and 5 from J; bases not matched to a gene: 2. CDR1 is MGHRA and CDR2 is YSYEKL in the germline V gene. CDR3 region: CASSQGQGYQPQHF. Written as DNA, the CDR3 is TGCGCCAGCAGCCAGGGACAGGGTTATCAGCCCCAGCATTTT.

The chain employs TRBV5-1 and TRBJ2-3, with 8 bases matching TRBD2. Germline CDR1 SGHRS, CDR2 YFSETQ. Trimming at V came to 4 bases and at J to 1 base, leaving 11 bases not matched to a gene. The CDR3 covers 17 residues. CDR3 sequence (DNA): TGCGCCAGCAGCCCAGGACCCACTAGCGGCGGCACAGATACGCAGTATTTT. It codes for CASSPGPTSGGTDTQYF.

The chain recombines TRBV19 with TRBJ1-5; D is unclear. The CDR3 consists of 14 residues. Trimming shortened V by 4 bases and J by 2 bases, and 9 bases separated the two germline ends. CDR1 LNHDA and CDR2 SQIVND come from the germline V gene (reference sequence). CDR3 in amino acids: CASSTRSGNQPQHF. CDR3 nucleotide sequence: TGTGCCAGTAGTACAAGAAGCGGCAATCAGCCCCAGCATTTT. The whole variable domain, filled in from reference TRBV19 and TRBJ1-5, reads DGGITQSPKYLFRKEGQNVTLSCEQNLNHDAMYWYRQDPGQGLRLIYYSQIVNDFQKGDIAEGYSVSREKKESFPLTVTSAQKNPTAFYLCASSTRSGNQPQHFGDGTRLSIL.